A selection of T cell receptor beta chains follows, all from one sample in a study of T cell changes during pregnancy in multiple sclerosis. Sequencing was performed with immunoSEQ multiplex PCR; in TCRdb, only in-frame clones are kept and a portion is missing. The table has about 68,000 clones, roughly nine tenths seen once. The specimen was peripheral blood, collected in the second trimester of pregnancy. Receptors were obtained from a female donor in good health, enrolled as a control in a pregnancy study. The CDR3 runs from the conserved cysteine through the conserved F or W. D genes are given only for firm matches. Not every row has a clone size; where given, it reads once, few, many or a size class.

CDR3aa | CDR3nt | j_gene | v_gene | d_gene | abundance
CAISERDRGIREQFF | TGTGCCATCAGTGAGAGGGACAGGGGAATTAGAGAGCAGTTCTTC | TRBJ2-1 | TRBV10-3 | TRBD1 | .
CASRRDRVDYGYTF | TGTGCCAGCAGACGTGACAGGGTCGACTATGGCTACACCTTC | TRBJ1-2 | TRBV6-5 | TRBD1 | .
CASSQDLASGYTF | TGTGCCAGCAGCCAAGATTTAGCCTCTGGCTACACCTTC | TRBJ1-2 | TRBV14 | . | .
CASSIRPGLANEQYF | TGTGCCAGTAGTATAAGGCCAGGACTAGCGAACGAGCAGTACTTC | TRBJ2-7 | TRBV19 | TRBD2 | .
CASSQDQGSGNTIYF | TGCGCCAGCAGCCAAGATCAGGGCTCTGGAAACACCATATATTTT | TRBJ1-3 | TRBV4-3 | . | .
CASSLALTSGGGDTQYF | TGCGCCAGCAGCTTGGCCTTAACTAGCGGGGGTGGAGATACGCAGTATTTT | TRBJ2-3 | TRBV5-1 | TRBD2 | .
CASSPAGSTNEKLFF | TGCGCCAGCAGCCCCGCAGGGTCAACTAATGAAAAACTGTTTTTT | TRBJ1-4 | TRBV5-1 | . | .
CASSWASGAPQETQYF | TGTGCCAGTAGTTGGGCTAGCGGAGCGCCCCAAGAGACCCAGTACTTC | TRBJ2-5 | TRBV19 | TRBD2 | .
CASSSGQGYGYTF | TGTGCCAGCAGCTCGGGACAGGGGTATGGCTACACCTTC | TRBJ1-2 | TRBV11-2 | TRBD1 | .
CASSSPMNTEGAMNTEAFF | TGTGCCAGCAGCTCACCGATGAACACTGAGGGTGCGATGAACACTGAAGCTTTCTTT | TRBJ1-1 | TRBV7-9 | . | .
CASSSARGIYNEQFF | TGTGCCAGCAGCTCGGCGCGGGGGATTTACAATGAGCAGTTCTTC | TRBJ2-1 | TRBV7-9 | TRBD2 | .
CASSYRDRNYGYTF | TGTGCCAGCAGTTACAGGGACAGGAACTATGGCTACACCTTC | TRBJ1-2 | TRBV6-5 | TRBD1 | .
CASSQATSGSHEQYF | TGCGCCAGCAGCCAAGCGACTAGCGGGAGCCACGAGCAGTACTTC | TRBJ2-7 | TRBV4-3 | TRBD2 | .
CASSQGRGAYEQYF | TGCGCCAGCAGCCAAGGACGGGGGGCCTACGAGCAGTACTTC | TRBJ2-7 | TRBV4-3 | TRBD2 | .
CASSYGQGEAFF | TGCGCCAGCAGCTATGGACAGGGGGAAGCTTTCTTT | TRBJ1-1 | TRBV4-1 | TRBD1 | few
CASSHAREPPEQFF | TGCGCCAGCAGCCATGCGCGGGAGCCCCCTGAGCAGTTCTTC | TRBJ2-1 | TRBV4-3 | TRBD2 | .
CASSLEVSRNSGNTIYF | TGCGCCAGCAGCTTGGAAGTCAGTCGAAACTCTGGAAACACCATATATTTT | TRBJ1-3 | TRBV5-1 | . | .
CASSYSASEKTQYF | TGTGCCAGCAGTTACTCGGCTAGCGAGAAGACCCAGTACTTC | TRBJ2-5 | TRBV6-5 | . | .
CASSEASGQSINGYTF | TGTGCCAGCAGTGAAGCGTCCGGACAGTCGATAAATGGCTACACCTTC | TRBJ1-2 | TRBV6-1 | . | .
CASSLTSGRDSEQFF | TGTGCCAGCAGCCTGACTAGCGGGAGGGATAGTGAGCAGTTCTTC | TRBJ2-1 | TRBV11-2 | TRBD2 | once
CAKRGENTGELFF | TGTGCCAAGCGGGGGGAGAACACCGGGGAGCTGTTTTTT | TRBJ2-2 | TRBV21-1 | . | once
CASSWTVTDEYSNQPQHF | TGTGCCAGTAGTTGGACAGTCACCGATGAATATAGCAATCAGCCCCAGCATTTT | TRBJ1-5 | TRBV19 | . | .
CASSMRIDTGELFF | TGTGCCAGCAGCATGAGGATTGACACCGGGGAGCTGTTTTTT | TRBJ2-2 | TRBV9 | . | few
CAISEGAGVPNEQFF | TGTGCCATCAGTGAGGGAGCGGGAGTGCCCAATGAGCAGTTCTTC | TRBJ2-1 | TRBV10-3 | TRBD2 | .
CASSFGLGDQPQHF | TGTGCCAGCAGTTTTGGCCTAGGCGATCAGCCCCAGCATTTT | TRBJ1-5 | TRBV27 | . | .
CASSLGGPGETQYF | TGTGCCAGCAGCTTAGGCGGCCCTGGGGAGACCCAGTACTTC | TRBJ2-5 | TRBV7-9 | . | .
CASSSGLAGGREQYF | TGTGCCAGCAGCTCAGGACTAGCGGGAGGGCGCGAGCAGTACTTC | TRBJ2-7 | TRBV7-2 | TRBD2 | once
CASSPGGVGGTEAFF | TGTGCCAGCAGCCCAGGAGGAGTCGGTGGGACTGAAGCTTTCTTT | TRBJ1-1 | TRBV7-9 | . | .
CASSSGQWYSNQPQHF | TGTGCCAGCAGTTCAGGACAGTGGTATAGCAATCAGCCCCAGCATTTT | TRBJ1-5 | TRBV28 | . | .
CASSQASGRASNEQFF | TGCGCCAGCAGCCAAGCGAGCGGGAGGGCCTCCAATGAGCAGTTCTTC | TRBJ2-1 | TRBV4-1 | TRBD2 | .
CASSMRGGRPEPQHF | TGTGCCAGTAGTATGCGGGGGGGACGGCCAGAGCCCCAGCATTTT | TRBJ1-5 | TRBV19 | . | .
CASSLISEANYGYTF | TGTGCCAGCAGCTTAATCTCAGAAGCTAACTATGGCTACACCTTC | TRBJ1-2 | TRBV7-9 | . | .
CASSLGAGLAGGSYNEQFF | TGTGCCAGCAGCTTAGGTGCGGGACTAGCGGGAGGCTCCTACAATGAGCAGTTCTTC | TRBJ2-1 | TRBV7-9 | TRBD2 | .
CASSPETSGVNEQFF | TGTGCCAGCAGCCCGGAGACTAGCGGGGTCAATGAGCAGTTCTTC | TRBJ2-1 | TRBV6-5 | TRBD2 | once
CASSVASGSQGDTQYF | TGTGCCAGCAGCGTAGCTAGCGGGTCGCAGGGGGATACGCAGTATTTT | TRBJ2-3 | TRBV9 | TRBD2 | few
CASSSDRANTETFF | TGTGCCAGCAGCTCTGACAGGGCGAACACTGAAACTTTCTTT | TRBJ1-1 | TRBV27 | TRBD1 | .